This T cell receptor beta chain emerged from a study of blood T cell repertoires in COVID-19 (dated by TCRdb to the early 2020s). Broadly, across the study: Collaborator samples came from the United States, Italy and Spain and covered acute and convalescent phases of COVID-19. The prospective study material was composed of cDNA or gDNA derived from T cells, B-cell-depleted T cells, or PBMCs. The dataset comprised deeply sampled blood TCRbeta repertoires from subjects exposed to, actively infected with, or recovered from COVID-19. The repertoires were made available in a free public database intended to serve as a resource for research on the immune response to SARS-CoV-2. Samples came from the ongoing ImmuneRACE study (first 160 participants) plus 1,254 subjects from 6 global collaborators. The sample metadata nearly always contained a de-identified subject ID, COVID-19 status, age in years and sex. Where available, HLA class I and class II types were taken from metadata supplied by the sample provider and were not determined by assay-based typing. Overall study results and their limits: Clinical and demographic metadata were provided uncurated, with the amount varying by source and participant.

Worth noting for this clone: The antigen it recognizes is unknown. Nothing much larger sits one base from this clone, and base qualities are not available.

Its CDR3 holds 14 amino acids, cysteine through phenylalanine. The sequence is cut down to CDR3 DNA, 42 bases in frame from base 1. V is cut by 6 bases and J by 7 bases, and the space between the germline ends is 18 bases. CDR1 and CDR2 are drawn from the germline V gene: SNHLY, FYNNEI. Collaborating institutions collected whole blood in K2EDTA tubes following their own protocols. For TCRbeta analysis, collaborator samples were shipped as frozen whole blood, as isolated PBMCs, or as DNA extracted from either sample type. TCRbeta CDR3 regions were amplified from genomic DNA using the immunoSEQ Assay, a bias-controlled multiplex PCR. Per the original workflow: The number of nucleated cells in each sample was estimated by amplification of reference gene primers within the assay. Sequence reads were collapsed and filtered to measure the absolute abundance of every unique TCRbeta CDR3 rearrangement. For each sample, productive Simpson clonality was calculated by taking the square root of Simpson's diversity index across productive rearrangements. Held by TCRdb, this immuneACCESS table contains in-frame sequences only and omits some clones. Under half of the omission traces to an unresolved V gene where checked; the cause of the rest is unknown. V, J and clone size reflect that table, while D and trimming were determined from the DNA. The sample has under 200,000 clones on record, roughly 85% of them singletons. 20% to 25% of the sample goes to the ten largest clones.

Sequenced material: peripheral blood. The chain was built from TRBV2 and TRBJ1-2; no D gene can be assigned with confidence. The TCR sequence derives from a man in his sixties with active or convalescent COVID-19. In nucleotides, the sequence is TGTGCCAGCAGCCCTAGCGGCTCCCTTCCTGGCTACACCTTC. It specifies CASSPSGSLPGYTF.